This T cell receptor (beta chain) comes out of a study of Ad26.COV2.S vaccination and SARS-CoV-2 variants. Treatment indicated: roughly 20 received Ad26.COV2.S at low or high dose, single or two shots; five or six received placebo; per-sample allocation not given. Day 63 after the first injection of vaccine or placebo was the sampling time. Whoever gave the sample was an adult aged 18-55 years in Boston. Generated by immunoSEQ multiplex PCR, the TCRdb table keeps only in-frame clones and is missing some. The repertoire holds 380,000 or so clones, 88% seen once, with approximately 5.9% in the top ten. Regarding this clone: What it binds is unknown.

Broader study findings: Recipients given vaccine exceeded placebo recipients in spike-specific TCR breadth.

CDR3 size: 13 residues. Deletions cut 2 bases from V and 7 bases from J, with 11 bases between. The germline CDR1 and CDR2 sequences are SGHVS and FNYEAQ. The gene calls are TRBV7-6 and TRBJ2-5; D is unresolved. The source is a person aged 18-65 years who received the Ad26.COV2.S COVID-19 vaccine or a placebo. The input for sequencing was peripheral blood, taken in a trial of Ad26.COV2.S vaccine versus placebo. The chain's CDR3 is CASSLSGDGTQYF. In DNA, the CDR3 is TGTGCCAGCAGCTTATCTGGAGACGGGACCCAGTACTTC.